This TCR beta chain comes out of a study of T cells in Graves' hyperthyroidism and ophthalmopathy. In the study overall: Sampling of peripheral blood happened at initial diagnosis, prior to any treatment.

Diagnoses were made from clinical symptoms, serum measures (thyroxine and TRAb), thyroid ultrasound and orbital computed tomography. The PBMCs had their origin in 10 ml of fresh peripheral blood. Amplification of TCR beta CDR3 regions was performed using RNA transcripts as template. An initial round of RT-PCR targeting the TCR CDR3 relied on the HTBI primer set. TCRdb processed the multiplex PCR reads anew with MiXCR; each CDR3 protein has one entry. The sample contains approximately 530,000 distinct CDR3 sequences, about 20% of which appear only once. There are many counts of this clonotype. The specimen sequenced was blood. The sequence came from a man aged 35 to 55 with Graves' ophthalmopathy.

CDR3 region: CASSLSGQRTGELFF. In DNA, the CDR3 is TGTGCCAGCAGCTTATCGGGACAGAGAACCGGGGAGCTGTTTTTT. This sequence joins TRBV11-3 and TRBJ2-2; 7 positions match TRBD1. The CDR3 is 15 amino acids. Germline V gene data show CDR1 as SGHNT and CDR2 as YENEEA. The V segment lost 2 bases and the J segment 5 bases; nucleotides outside the gene matches: 5.